A selection of T cell receptor beta chains follows, all from one sample in a study of blood T cell repertoires in COVID-19. Some clones are missing from TCRdb's copy, which holds only in-frame ones; the method was immunoSEQ multiplex PCR. The repertoire holds roughly 260,000 clones, with about 87% as singletons. Sequenced input: PBMCs or T cells enriched from blood (not recorded which). The source is a woman in her twenties or thirties with acute COVID-19. Both conserved end residues are part of each CDR3. The order of the fields is D gene, J gene, clone size, V gene, CDR3 protein, CDR3 DNA. The D gene is left open where the match is weak. Size values are once, few and many counts, or a class for expanded clones, and some rows have none.

>TRBD1|TRBJ1-1|.|TRBV7-2
CASSLGTGLNTEAFF
TGTGCCAGCAGCTTAGGGACAGGGCTGAACACTGAAGCTTTCTTT
>TRBD1|TRBJ2-6|.|TRBV12-5
CASGFDRGVSGANVLTF
TGTGCTAGTGGTTTCGACAGGGGCGTCTCTGGGGCCAACGTCCTGACTTTC
>.|TRBJ1-5|once|TRBV4-1
CASSQRATASRLPQHF
TGCGCCAGCAGCCAACGTGCGACGGCATCAAGACTGCCCCAGCATTTT
>.|TRBJ2-1|.|TRBV30
CAWSVGTSYNEQFF
TGTGCCTGGAGTGTTGGCACCTCCTACAATGAGCAGTTCTTC
>.|TRBJ1-1|.|TRBV24-1
CATSDSPDSFVMNTEAFF
TGTGCCACCAGTGATTCCCCGGACAGCTTTGTTATGAACACTGAAGCTTTCTTT
>TRBD1|TRBJ2-7|.|TRBV2
CASRRTGGGEQYF
TGTGCCAGCAGGCGAACAGGGGGCGGGGAGCAGTACTTC
>TRBD1|TRBJ1-5|few|TRBV5-8
CASSPAVTGVNQPQHF
TGTGCCAGCAGCCCCGCCGTGACAGGGGTCAATCAGCCCCAGCATTTT
>.|TRBJ1-2|.|TRBV7-2
CASSLVGEGNYGYTF
TGTGCCAGCAGCCTAGTGGGGGAGGGAAACTATGGCTACACCTTC
>TRBD1|TRBJ1-1|.|TRBV6-2/TRBV6-3
CASSYPTGRPTMNTEAFF
TGTGCCAGCAGTTACCCGACAGGGCGCCCAACCATGAACACTGAAGCTTTCTTT
>.|TRBJ2-7|.|TRBV7-2
CASSGNSYEQYF
TGTGCCAGCTCAGGTAATAGCTACGAGCAGTACTTC
>.|TRBJ1-3|.|TRBV5-1
CASSLVGQSGNTIYF
TGCGCCAGCAGCTTGGTCGGACAATCTGGAAACACCATATATTTT
>.|TRBJ2-1|once|TRBV5-6
CASSPVRRGLSSYNEQFF
TGTGCCAGCAGCCCGGTGCGGCGGGGGCTCTCCTCCTACAATGAGCAGTTCTTC
>TRBD1|TRBJ1-1|.|TRBV11-3
CASSGDRDTEAFF
TGTGCCAGCAGCGGAGACAGGGACACTGAAGCTTTCTTT
>.|TRBJ1-3|few|TRBV18
CASSPQELVGNTIYF
TGTGCCAGCTCACCACAGGAGTTAGTTGGAAACACCATATATTTT
>.|TRBJ2-5|.|TRBV14
CASSHPRRGETQYF
TGTGCCAGCAGCCACCCTAGAAGGGGGGAGACCCAGTACTTC
>.|TRBJ1-5|.|TRBV6-5
CASSYNSGQPQHF
TGTGCCAGCAGTTACAACAGTGGGCAGCCCCAGCATTTT
>.|TRBJ1-2|.|TRBV11-2
CASSLDIRVRPKGYTF
TGTGCCAGCAGCTTAGATATCAGGGTACGACCAAAAGGCTACACCTTC
>TRBD2|TRBJ2-5|.|TRBV14
CASSQGPAGEETQYF
TGTGCCAGCAGCCAAGGACCCGCGGGGGAAGAGACCCAGTACTTC
>.|TRBJ2-7|.|TRBV3-1/TRBV3-2
CASSQVQVEYF
TGTGCCAGCAGCCAAGTGCAGGTGGAGTACTTC
>.|TRBJ1-5|few|TRBV21-1
CASSNRDRVLHSNQPQHF
TGTGCCAGCAGCAATCGAGACAGGGTATTACATAGCAATCAGCCCCAGCATTTT
>.|TRBJ2-6|.|TRBV15
CATSSSLNRVLPGANVLTF
TGTGCCACCAGCAGCTCCCTAAACAGGGTATTGCCTGGGGCCAACGTCCTGACTTTC
>.|TRBJ2-4|.|TRBV15
CATSRDQAFQHIQYF
TGTGCCACCAGCAGAGATCAGGCTTTCCAACACATTCAGTACTTC
>.|TRBJ2-7|.|TRBV10-3
CAISDPRDEQYF
TGTGCCATCAGTGATCCGAGGGACGAGCAGTACTTC
>TRBD1|TRBJ1-1|.|TRBV18
CASSRGTENTEAFF
TGTGCCAGCTCACGCGGGACAGAGAACACTGAAGCTTTCTTT
>.|TRBJ1-4|.|TRBV7-6
CASSLIPSATNEKLFF
TGTGCCAGCAGCTTAATCCCAAGCGCAACTAATGAAAAACTGTTTTTT
>TRBD2|TRBJ2-2|.|TRBV19
CASRRTRENTGELFF
TGTGCCAGTAGGCGGACTAGGGAGAACACCGGGGAGCTGTTTTTT
>.|TRBJ1-6|.|TRBV2
CASILSSYNSPLHF
TGTGCCAGCATACTGAGCTCCTATAATTCACCCCTCCACTTT
>.|TRBJ2-3|.|TRBV2
CASSEGQRRDGTQYF
TGTGCCAGCAGTGAAGGTCAGCGACGCGACGGTACGCAGTATTTT
>.|TRBJ1-5|.|TRBV6-5
CASSYGHGLDQPQHF
TGTGCCAGCAGTTACGGACACGGATTGGATCAGCCCCAGCATTTT
>.|TRBJ1-1|.|TRBV7-2
CASSLSGGTEAFF
TGTGCCAGCAGCTTATCTGGGGGGACTGAAGCTTTCTTT
>.|TRBJ1-1|.|TRBV7-9
CASKDRNTEAFF
TGTGCCAGCAAGGACAGGAACACTGAAGCTTTCTTT
>.|TRBJ1-1|.|TRBV5-1
CASSLEAGAIWENTEAFF
TGCGCCAGCAGCTTGGAGGCTGGGGCCATATGGGAGAACACTGAAGCTTTCTTT
>TRBD2|TRBJ2-1|.|TRBV5-4
CASSLDSSGGLGSYNEQFF
TGTGCCAGCAGCTTGGACTCTAGCGGGGGTCTTGGGAGCTACAATGAGCAGTTCTTC
>TRBD1|TRBJ2-4|.|TRBV7-9
CASSFLDRAKNIQYF
TGTGCCAGCAGCTTCCTGGACAGGGCCAAAAACATTCAGTACTTC
>TRBD2|TRBJ2-7|.|TRBV19
CASSIGASGDYEQYF
TGTGCCAGTAGTATAGGGGCTAGCGGGGACTACGAGCAGTACTTC
>TRBD2|TRBJ2-7|.|TRBV5-1
CASSLAGGGTGEQYF
TGCGCCAGCAGCTTGGCGGGCGGGGGAACAGGAGAGCAGTACTTC
>TRBD2|TRBJ2-3|.|TRBV19
CASSRQRGGSDTQYF
TGTGCCAGTAGTAGACAGCGGGGGGGCTCAGATACGCAGTATTTT
>TRBD2|TRBJ2-3|.|TRBV7-2
CASRRLAGGNTDTQYF
TGTGCCAGCAGACGACTAGCGGGGGGAAACACAGATACGCAGTATTTT
>TRBD1|TRBJ1-2|.|TRBV14
CASSPWGQGIYGYTF
TGTGCCAGCAGCCCATGGGGACAGGGGATCTATGGCTACACCTTC
>TRBD1|TRBJ2-2|.|TRBV9
CASSVDPGQGMYTGELFF
TGTGCCAGCAGCGTAGATCCCGGACAGGGGATGTACACCGGGGAGCTGTTTTTT
>.|TRBJ1-5|.|TRBV10-3
CAIRDSLNQPQHF
TGTGCCATCAGGGACAGCCTTAATCAGCCCCAGCATTTT
>TRBD1|TRBJ2-1|.|TRBV10-1
CASSESIRSARDRGELSYNEQFF
TGCGCCAGCAGTGAGTCGATAAGGTCAGCCCGGGACAGGGGGGAACTCTCCTACAATGAGCAGTTCTTC
>.|TRBJ1-1|few|TRBV3-1/TRBV3-2
CASSQHEPRVSLSYF
TGTGCCAGCAGCCAACATGAACCCCGGGTTAGTTTATCCTACTTT
>TRBD2|TRBJ2-1|.|TRBV4-1
CASSQVHSAGGRRQFF
TGCGCCAGCAGCCAAGTGCATTCAGCGGGGGGGCGTCGGCAGTTCTTC
>.|TRBJ1-1|.|TRBV7-9
CASSLDQGNTEAFF
TGTGCCAGCAGCTTAGATCAGGGGAACACTGAAGCTTTCTTT
>TRBD1|TRBJ1-5|.|TRBV5-1
CASSLGQGANQPQHF
TGCGCCAGCAGCTTGGGACAGGGGGCTAATCAGCCCCAGCATTTT
>.|TRBJ2-7|.|TRBV12-3/TRBV12-4
CASSLTETYEQYF
TGTGCCAGCAGCCTGACAGAAACCTACGAGCAGTACTTC
>.|TRBJ2-3|.|TRBV6-2/TRBV6-3
CASSQVEDTQYF
TGTGCCAGCAGTCAAGTCGAGGATACGCAGTATTTT
>TRBD2|TRBJ2-3|.|TRBV7-2
CASSPPPMAGGPPTDTQYF
TGTGCCAGCAGCCCCCCACCAATGGCGGGGGGACCCCCCACAGATACGCAGTATTTT
>.|TRBJ2-2|.|TRBV10-3
CAISESTGRNTGELFF
TGTGCCATCAGTGAGTCGACTGGGAGAAACACCGGGGAGCTGTTTTTT
>.|TRBJ2-5|.|TRBV7-9
CASSLAGGPQYF
TGTGCCAGCAGCTTAGCGGGGGGGCCCCAGTACTTC
>.|TRBJ1-1|.|TRBV5-1
CASSLAQGNTEAFF
TGCGCCAGCAGCTTGGCCCAGGGGAACACTGAAGCTTTCTTT
>.|TRBJ1-2|once|TRBV30
CAWTDRIHGYTF
TGTGCCTGGACTGACAGAATCCATGGCTACACCTTC